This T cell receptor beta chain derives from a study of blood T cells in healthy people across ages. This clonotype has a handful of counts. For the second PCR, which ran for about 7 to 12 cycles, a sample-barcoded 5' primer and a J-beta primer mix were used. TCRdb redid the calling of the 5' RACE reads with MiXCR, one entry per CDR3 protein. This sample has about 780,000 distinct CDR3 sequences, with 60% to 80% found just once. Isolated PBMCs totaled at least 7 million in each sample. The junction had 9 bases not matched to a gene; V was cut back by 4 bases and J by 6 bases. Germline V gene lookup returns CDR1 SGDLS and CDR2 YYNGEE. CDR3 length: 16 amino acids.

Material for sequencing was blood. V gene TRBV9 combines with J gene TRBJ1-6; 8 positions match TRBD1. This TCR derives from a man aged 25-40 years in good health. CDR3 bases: TGTGCCAGCAGCCCACAGGGGGGTTTGACTAATTCACCCCTCCACTTT. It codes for CASSPQGGLTNSPLHF. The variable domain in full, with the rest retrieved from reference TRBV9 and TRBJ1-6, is DSGVTQTPKHLITATGQRVTLRCSPRSGDLSVYWYQQSLDQGLQFLIQYYNGEERAKGNILERFSAQQFPDLHSELNLSSLELGDSALYFCASSPQGGLTNSPLHFGNGTRLTVT.